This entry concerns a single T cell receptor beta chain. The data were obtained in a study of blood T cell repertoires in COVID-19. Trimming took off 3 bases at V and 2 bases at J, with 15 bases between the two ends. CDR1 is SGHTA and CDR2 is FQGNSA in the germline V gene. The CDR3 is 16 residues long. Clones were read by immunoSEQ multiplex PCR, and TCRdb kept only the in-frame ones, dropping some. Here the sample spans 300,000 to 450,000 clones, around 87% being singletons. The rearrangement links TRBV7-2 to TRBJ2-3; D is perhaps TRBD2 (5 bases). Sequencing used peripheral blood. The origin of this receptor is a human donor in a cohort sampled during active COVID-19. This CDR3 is CASSLRAWVYTDTQYF. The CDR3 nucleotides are TGTGCCAGCAGCTTGCGGGCGTGGGTGTACACAGATACGCAGTATTTT. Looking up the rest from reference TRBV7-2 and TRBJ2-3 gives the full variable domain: GAGVSQSPSNKVTEKGKDVELRCDPISGHTALYWYRQSLGQGLEFLIYFQGNSAPDKSGLPSDRFSAERTGGSVSTLTIQRTQQEDSAVYLCASSLRAWVYTDTQYFGPGTRLTVL.